The present T cell receptor (beta chain) was sequenced within a study of vaccination effects on CD4 cells after COVID-19. The ViraFEST assay expanded antigen-specific CD4+ T cells with viral peptide pools before sequencing. Upon completion of about 10 days in culture, CD4+ T cells were isolated. Every participant took two doses of the BNT162b2 or mRNA-1273 vaccine. A half-volume exchange with IL-2 medium occurred on days 3 and 7. Repertoires were generated with immunoSEQ multiplex PCR, while TCRdb's copy carries only in-frame clones and drops some. The sample has fewer than 25,000 clones, around 70% seen once. With regard to this clone: The antigen is undetermined.

Study results and caveats: Just 1 of 255 vaccine-induced clones in healthy recipients was cross-reactive.

The CDR3 covers 15 residues. V shed 1 base and J shed 8 bases, with 17 bases lying between them. Germline values: CDR1 SGHTA, CDR2 FQGNSA. This receptor was identified in a human donor who received a COVID-19 vaccine. The chain combines TRBV7-2 with TRBJ1-2; TRBD1 is a possible D gene (5 bases). The sample here was CD4+ T cells from PBMCs cultured with HCoV-NL63 spike peptides, taken after COVID-19 vaccination. In DNA form, the CDR3 reads TGTGCCAGCAGCTTAGAGGGGTGGCAGAGAATCGGCTACACCTTC. Residues: CASSLEGWQRIGYTF.